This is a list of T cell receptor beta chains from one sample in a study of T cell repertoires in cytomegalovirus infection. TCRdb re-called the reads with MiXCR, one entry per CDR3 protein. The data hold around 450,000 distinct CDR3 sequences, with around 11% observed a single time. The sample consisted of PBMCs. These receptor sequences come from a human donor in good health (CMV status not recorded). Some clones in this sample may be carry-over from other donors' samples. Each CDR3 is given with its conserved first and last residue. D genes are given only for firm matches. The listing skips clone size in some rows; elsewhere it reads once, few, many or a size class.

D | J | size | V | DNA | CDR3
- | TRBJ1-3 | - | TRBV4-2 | TGTGCCAGCAGCCAAGATCAAGTCGGGAGCTCTGGAAACACCATATATTTT | CASSQDQVGSSGNTIYF
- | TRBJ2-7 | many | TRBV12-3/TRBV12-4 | TGTGCCAGCAGTTTAGCCCGGGAGTCTTACGAGCAGTACTTC | CASSLARESYEQYF
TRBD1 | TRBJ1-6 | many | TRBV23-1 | TGCGCCAGCAGTCAATCGGACACAGGGGGTATCGATTCACCCCTCCACTTT | CASSQSDTGGIDSPLHF
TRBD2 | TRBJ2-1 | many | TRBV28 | TGTGCCAGCAACCAACTAGCGGGAGGGCCCAATGAGCAGTTCTTC | CASNQLAGGPNEQFF
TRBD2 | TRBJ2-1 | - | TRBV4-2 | TGTGCCAGCAGCGCCGAAGCCGGGACTAGCTTTAATGAGCAGTTCTTC | CASSAEAGTSFNEQFF
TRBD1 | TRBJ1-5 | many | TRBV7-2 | TGTGCCAGCAGCAGGGACAGGGTCACCCAGCCCCAGCATTTT | CASSRDRVTQPQHF
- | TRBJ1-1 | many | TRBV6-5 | TGTGCCAGCAGTCACTGGACAGAAGCTTTCTTT | CASSHWTEAFF
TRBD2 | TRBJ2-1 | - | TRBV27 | TGTGCCAGCAGTTTTTTCAGCGGGAGGCCACGGGGGGATGAGCAGTTCTTC | CASSFFSGRPRGDEQFF
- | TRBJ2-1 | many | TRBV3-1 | TGTGCCAGCAGCGCCCCTGGCCCCGAGCAGTTCTTC | CASSAPGPEQFF
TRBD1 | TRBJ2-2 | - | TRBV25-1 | TGTGCCAGCAGTGAATCGGGACAGGGCGGCACCGGGGAGCTGTTTTTT | CASSESGQGGTGELFF
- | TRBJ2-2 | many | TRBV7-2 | TGTGCCAGCAGCCCCCTAATCGTGGGAGCGAACACCGGGGAGCTGTTTTTT | CASSPLIVGANTGELFF
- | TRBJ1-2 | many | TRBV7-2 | TGTGCCAGCAGCCCTAGTTCGGGAGGCTACACCTTC | CASSPSSGGYTF
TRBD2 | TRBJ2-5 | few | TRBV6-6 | TGTGCCAGCACTCCGACTAGCGGGAGTCTCGAGACCCAGTACTTC | CASTPTSGSLETQYF
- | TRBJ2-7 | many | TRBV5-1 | TGCGCCAGCAGTAACGCCCTAGGGGAGGAGCAGTACTTC | CASSNALGEEQYF
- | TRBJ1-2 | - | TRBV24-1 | TGTGCCACCAGTGATCTTTTTAGTGACGGCTACACCTTC | CATSDLFSDGYTF
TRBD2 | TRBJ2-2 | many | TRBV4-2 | TGTGCCAGCAGCCAAGCTCCACGGGGGGTGGAGGTTGAGACCGGGGAGCTGTTTTTT | CASSQAPRGVEVETGELFF
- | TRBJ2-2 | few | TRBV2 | TGTGCCAGCAGTAAATCAGGCCTCACCGGGGAGCTGTTTTTT | CASSKSGLTGELFF
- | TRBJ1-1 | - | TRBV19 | TGTGCCAGTAAAAAGAACACTGAAGCTTTCTTT | CASKKNTEAFF
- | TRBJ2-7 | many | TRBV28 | TGTGCCAGCAGTTTTTATGCCCCGGGCGGCAGCTCCTACGAGCAGTACTTC | CASSFYAPGGSSYEQYF
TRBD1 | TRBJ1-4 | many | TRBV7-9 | TGTGCCAGCAGCCAACAACCCGGGACAGGGGATGAAAAACTGTTTTTT | CASSQQPGTGDEKLFF
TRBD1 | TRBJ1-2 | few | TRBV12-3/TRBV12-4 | TGTGCCAGCCGGGGGTTTGTAGTGGGACAGGGTGTCTATGGCTACACCTTC | CASRGFVVGQGVYGYTF
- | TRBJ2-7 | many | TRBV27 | TGTGCCAGCAGTACCCCCTCCAACCTCGAGCAGTACTTC | CASSTPSNLEQYF
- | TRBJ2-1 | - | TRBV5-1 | TGCGCCAGCAGCTTGGCCAGGGTGGATGAGCAGTTCTTC | CASSLARVDEQFF
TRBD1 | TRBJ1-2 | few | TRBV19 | TGTGCCAGTAGTACCCCTTACGGGACAGGGGGCCTTGAGAGAGGCTACACCTTC | CASSTPYGTGGLERGYTF
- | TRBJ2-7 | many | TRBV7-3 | TGTGCCAGCAGCTCCCTGGGGGGCTCTTTTCCGTACTTC | CASSSLGGSFPYF
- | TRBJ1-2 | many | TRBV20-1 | TGCAGTGCTAGAGGCTCCAGAGCTAACTATGGCTACACCTTC | CSARGSRANYGYTF
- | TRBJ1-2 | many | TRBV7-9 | TGTGCCAGCAGCTCGGAGCGGAGTCAAGGGCGGGCGGTCTATGGCTACACCTTC | CASSSERSQGRAVYGYTF
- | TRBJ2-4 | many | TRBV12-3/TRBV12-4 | TGTGCCAGCAGCCCCGGACGGAAAAACATTCAGTACTTC | CASSPGRKNIQYF
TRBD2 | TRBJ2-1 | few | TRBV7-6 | TGTGCCAGCAGCGCGATAGCGGGCGATTACAATGAGCAGTTCTTC | CASSAIAGDYNEQFF
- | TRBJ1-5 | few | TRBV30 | TGTGCCTGGAAACAGGGCAATCAGCCCCAGCATTTT | CAWKQGNQPQHF
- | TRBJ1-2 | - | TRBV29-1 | TGCAGCGTTGGCGGACAGATAAACTATGGCTACACCTTC | CSVGGQINYGYTF
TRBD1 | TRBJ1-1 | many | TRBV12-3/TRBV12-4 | TGTGCCAGCAAGCAGGGACAGGCCAGAGGAACTGAAGCTTTCTTT | CASKQGQARGTEAFF
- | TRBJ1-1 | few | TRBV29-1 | TGCAGCGTTGAAGGACGAACTAAGAACACTGAAGCTTTCTTT | CSVEGRTKNTEAFF
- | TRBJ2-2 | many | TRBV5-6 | TGTGCCAGCAGCTTGGTGGTAGTGCAGGCCGCGAACACCGGGGAGCTGTTTTTT | CASSLVVVQAANTGELFF
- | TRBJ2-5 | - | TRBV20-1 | TGCAGTTTTAGTCGGGGAACTGGGGGGACCCAGTACTTC | CSFSRGTGGTQYF